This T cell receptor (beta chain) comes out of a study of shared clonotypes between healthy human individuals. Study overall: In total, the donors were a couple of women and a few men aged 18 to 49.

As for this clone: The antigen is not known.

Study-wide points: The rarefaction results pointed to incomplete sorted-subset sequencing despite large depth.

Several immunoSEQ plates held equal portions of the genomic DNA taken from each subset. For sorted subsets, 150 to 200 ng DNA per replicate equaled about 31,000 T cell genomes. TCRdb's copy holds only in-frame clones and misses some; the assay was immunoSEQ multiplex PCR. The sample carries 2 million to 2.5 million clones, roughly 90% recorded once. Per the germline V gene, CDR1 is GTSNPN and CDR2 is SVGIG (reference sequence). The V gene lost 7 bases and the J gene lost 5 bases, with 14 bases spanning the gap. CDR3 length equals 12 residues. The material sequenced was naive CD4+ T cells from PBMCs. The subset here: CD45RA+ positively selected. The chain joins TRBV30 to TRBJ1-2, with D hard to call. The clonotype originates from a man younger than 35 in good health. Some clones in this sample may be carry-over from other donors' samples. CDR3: CAYSLLTYGYTF. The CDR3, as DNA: TGTGCCTATTCCTTACTCACGTATGGCTACACCTTC. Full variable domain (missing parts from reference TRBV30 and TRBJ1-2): SQTIHQWPATLVQPVGSPLSLECTVEGTSNPNLYWYRQAAGRGLQLLFYSVGIGQISSEVPQNLSASRPQDRQFILSSKKLLLSDSGFYLCAYSLLTYGYTFGSGTRLTVV.